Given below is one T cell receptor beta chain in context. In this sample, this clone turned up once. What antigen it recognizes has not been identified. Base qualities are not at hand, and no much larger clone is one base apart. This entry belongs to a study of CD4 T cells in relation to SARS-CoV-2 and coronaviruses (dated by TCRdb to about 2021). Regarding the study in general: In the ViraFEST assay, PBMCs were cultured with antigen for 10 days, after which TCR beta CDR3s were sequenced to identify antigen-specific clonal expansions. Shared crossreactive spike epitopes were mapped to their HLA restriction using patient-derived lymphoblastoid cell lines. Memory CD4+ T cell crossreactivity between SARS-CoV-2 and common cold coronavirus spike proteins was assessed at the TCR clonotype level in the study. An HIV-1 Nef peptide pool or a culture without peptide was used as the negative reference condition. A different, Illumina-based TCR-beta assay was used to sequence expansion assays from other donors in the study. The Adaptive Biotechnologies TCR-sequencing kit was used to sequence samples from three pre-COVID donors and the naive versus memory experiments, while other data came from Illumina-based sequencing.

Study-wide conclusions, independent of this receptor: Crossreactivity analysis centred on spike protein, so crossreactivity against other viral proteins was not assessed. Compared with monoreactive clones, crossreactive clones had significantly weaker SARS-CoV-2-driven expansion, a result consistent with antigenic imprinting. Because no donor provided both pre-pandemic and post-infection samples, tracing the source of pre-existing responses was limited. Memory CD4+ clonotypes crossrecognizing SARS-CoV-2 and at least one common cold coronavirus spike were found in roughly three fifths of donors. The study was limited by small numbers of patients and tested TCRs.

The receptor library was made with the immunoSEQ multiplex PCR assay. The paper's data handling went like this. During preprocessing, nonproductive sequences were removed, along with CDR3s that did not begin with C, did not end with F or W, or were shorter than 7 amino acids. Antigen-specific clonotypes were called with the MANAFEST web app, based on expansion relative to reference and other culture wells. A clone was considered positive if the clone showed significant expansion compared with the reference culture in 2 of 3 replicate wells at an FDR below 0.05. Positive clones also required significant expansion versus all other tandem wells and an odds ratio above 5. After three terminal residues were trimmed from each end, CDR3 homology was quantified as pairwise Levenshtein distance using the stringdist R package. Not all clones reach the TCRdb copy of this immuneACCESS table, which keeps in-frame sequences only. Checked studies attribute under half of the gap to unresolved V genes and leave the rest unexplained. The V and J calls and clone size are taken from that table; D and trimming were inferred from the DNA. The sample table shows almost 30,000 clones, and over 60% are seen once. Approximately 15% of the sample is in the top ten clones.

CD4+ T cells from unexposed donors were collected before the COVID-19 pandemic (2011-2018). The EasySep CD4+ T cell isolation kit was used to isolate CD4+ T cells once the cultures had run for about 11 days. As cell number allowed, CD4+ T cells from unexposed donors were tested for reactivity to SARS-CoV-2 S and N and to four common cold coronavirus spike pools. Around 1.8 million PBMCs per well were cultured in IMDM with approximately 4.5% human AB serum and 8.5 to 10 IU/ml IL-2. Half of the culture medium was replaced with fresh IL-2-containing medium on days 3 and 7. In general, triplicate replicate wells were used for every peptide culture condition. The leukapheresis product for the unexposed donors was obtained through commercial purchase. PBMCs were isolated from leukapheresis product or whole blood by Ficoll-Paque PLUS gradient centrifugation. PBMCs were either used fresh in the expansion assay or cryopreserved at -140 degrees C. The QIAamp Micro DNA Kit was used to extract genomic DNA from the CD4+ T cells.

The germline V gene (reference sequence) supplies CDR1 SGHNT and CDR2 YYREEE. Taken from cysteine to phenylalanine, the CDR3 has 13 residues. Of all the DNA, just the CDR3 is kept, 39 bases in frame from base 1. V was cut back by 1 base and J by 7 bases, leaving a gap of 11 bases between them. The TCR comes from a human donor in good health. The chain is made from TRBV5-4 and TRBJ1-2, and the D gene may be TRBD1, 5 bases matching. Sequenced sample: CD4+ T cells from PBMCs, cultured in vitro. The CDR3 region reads CASSLRGRVGYTF. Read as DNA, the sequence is TGTGCCAGCAGCTTGAGGGGCAGGGTTGGCTACACCTTC.